The subject of this entry is one TCR beta chain. Its specificity is not known. This entry is derived from a study of shared clonotypes between healthy human individuals. About the research overall: Three plates were used per donor for CD4 naive, three for CD4 memory, two for CD8 naive and one for CD8 memory.

Study-level findings and limits: Researchers sampled blood only, noting tissue repertoires likely differ.

Germline lookup yields CDR1 SGHAT and CDR2 FQNNGV. The V and J ends lost 4 bases and 5 bases respectively, with 12 bases between them. The CDR3 is 13 amino acids. Generated by immunoSEQ multiplex PCR, the TCRdb table keeps only in-frame clones and is missing some. The sample lists 2.3 million or so clones; roughly 93% were seen once. The sequence derives from a young man in good health. Some clones in this sample may be carry-over from other donors' samples. The sample taken for sequencing was naive CD4+ T cells from PBMCs. Subset specified: CD45RA+ positively selected. This chain joins TRBV11-2 and TRBJ2-7, with TRBD2 as a possible D gene (6 bases). The CDR3 spells CASSWGGFNEQYF. In DNA, the CDR3 is TGTGCCAGCAGCTGGGGAGGTTTTAACGAGCAGTACTTC.